A selection of T cell receptor beta chains follows, all from one sample in a study of T cells expressing NK-cell markers. TCRdb re-called the 5' RACE reads and catalogs CDR3 proteins one per entry, DNA excluded. The record lists 5,500 to 8,000 distinct CDR3 sequences, of which the ten most abundant hold under 75%. Material: blood T cells: a sorted CD56 or NKG2C T cell subset, CD4+ or CD8+ T cells, or bulk PBMC T cells (not recorded which). These TCRs come from a man aged 18 to 69 in good health. The CDR3 runs from the conserved cysteine through the conserved F or W. Some rows have no size entry. The others give once, few or many, or a class for an expanded clone.

v_gene: TRBV6-4
abundance: -
j_gene: TRBJ2-3
CDR3aa: CASSEVAGGLDTQYF

v_gene: TRBV7-2
abundance: -
j_gene: TRBJ2-3
CDR3aa: CASSLVGLTDTQYF

v_gene: TRBV6-4
abundance: -
j_gene: TRBJ2-6
CDR3aa: CASSGTSGSGANVLTF

v_gene: TRBV6-4
abundance: -
j_gene: TRBJ1-1
CDR3aa: CASSDSEGAGAFF

v_gene: TRBV20-1
abundance: -
j_gene: TRBJ2-2
CDR3aa: CSARLRPRRPNTGELFF

v_gene: TRBV24-1
abundance: -
j_gene: TRBJ2-1
CDR3aa: CATSDPHRGRFNEQFF

v_gene: TRBV5-1
abundance: -
j_gene: TRBJ1-6
CDR3aa: CASSLTPSSYNSPLHF

v_gene: TRBV12-5
abundance: medium-sized
j_gene: TRBJ2-7
CDR3aa: CASGQGSLYEQYF

v_gene: TRBV7-9
abundance: -
j_gene: TRBJ1-1
CDR3aa: CASGPGRGTEAFF

v_gene: TRBV24-1
abundance: -
j_gene: TRBJ2-3
CDR3aa: CATSARGPPEDTQYF

v_gene: TRBV7-6
abundance: medium-sized
j_gene: TRBJ2-7
CDR3aa: CASSLLQGGEQYF

v_gene: TRBV6-4
abundance: -
j_gene: TRBJ2-3
CDR3aa: CASSESGGQGADTQYF

v_gene: TRBV7-2
abundance: -
j_gene: TRBJ1-1
CDR3aa: CASQTGANTEAFF

v_gene: TRBV11-2
abundance: -
j_gene: TRBJ2-1
CDR3aa: CASSSKLGQGAYEQFF

v_gene: TRBV4-1
abundance: -
j_gene: TRBJ2-6
CDR3aa: CASSQDQGSGANVLTF

v_gene: TRBV20-1
abundance: -
j_gene: TRBJ2-2
CDR3aa: CSAREVGGDYGELFF

v_gene: TRBV6-1
abundance: -
j_gene: TRBJ1-1
CDR3aa: CASSEVEVMNTEAFF

v_gene: TRBV16
abundance: -
j_gene: TRBJ2-7
CDR3aa: CASRRPGQGDEQYF

v_gene: TRBV7-2
abundance: -
j_gene: TRBJ2-1
CDR3aa: CASSLSLAGGSGEQFF

v_gene: TRBV6-1
abundance: -
j_gene: TRBJ2-5
CDR3aa: CASSEIGGGATETQYF

v_gene: TRBV25-1
abundance: -
j_gene: TRBJ2-3
CDR3aa: CASSEFGGGATDTQYF

v_gene: TRBV14
abundance: -
j_gene: TRBJ1-1
CDR3aa: CASSQEPGPWTMNTEAFF

v_gene: TRBV5-8
abundance: -
j_gene: TRBJ1-6
CDR3aa: CASSLIPGDVSPLHF

v_gene: TRBV12-3/TRBV12-4
abundance: medium-sized
j_gene: TRBJ2-5
CDR3aa: CASSRGQGEVETQYF

v_gene: TRBV10-3
abundance: -
j_gene: TRBJ2-1
CDR3aa: CAISDISGGAYNEQFF

v_gene: TRBV6-2/TRBV6-3
abundance: -
j_gene: TRBJ1-5
CDR3aa: CASSYPGGADQPQHF

v_gene: TRBV6-1
abundance: -
j_gene: TRBJ2-5
CDR3aa: CASSEMTGGGETQYF

v_gene: TRBV7-2
abundance: -
j_gene: TRBJ2-1
CDR3aa: CASSARGSGGSKEQFF

v_gene: TRBV4-2
abundance: -
j_gene: TRBJ2-5
CDR3aa: CASSQDGGGTQETQYF

v_gene: TRBV12-3/TRBV12-4
abundance: -
j_gene: TRBJ2-1
CDR3aa: CASSFRTHYNEQFF

v_gene: TRBV20-1
abundance: -
j_gene: TRBJ2-7
CDR3aa: CSARASGTGDAYEQYF

v_gene: TRBV27
abundance: -
j_gene: TRBJ1-5
CDR3aa: CASSLSTGANQPQHF

v_gene: TRBV28
abundance: -
j_gene: TRBJ1-1
CDR3aa: CASSRQDAEAFF

v_gene: TRBV20-1
abundance: -
j_gene: TRBJ2-1
CDR3aa: CSARSIHPGLETNEQFF

v_gene: TRBV7-2
abundance: -
j_gene: TRBJ2-1
CDR3aa: CASSPAGPDYNEQFF

v_gene: TRBV5-6
abundance: -
j_gene: TRBJ2-7
CDR3aa: CASSLWSMYSYSYEQYF

v_gene: TRBV7-8
abundance: -
j_gene: TRBJ2-7
CDR3aa: CASSLGDGWQYF

v_gene: TRBV25-1
abundance: -
j_gene: TRBJ1-6
CDR3aa: CASSETGGGPLHF

v_gene: TRBV11-2
abundance: -
j_gene: TRBJ1-2
CDR3aa: CASSDSWGPKGGYTF

v_gene: TRBV4-2
abundance: -
j_gene: TRBJ2-3
CDR3aa: CASSPGTSDTDTQYF

v_gene: TRBV3-1
abundance: -
j_gene: TRBJ1-4
CDR3aa: CASGGQRTKLNEKLFF

v_gene: TRBV4-2
abundance: -
j_gene: TRBJ2-7
CDR3aa: CASSSEGGGGANEQYF

v_gene: TRBV6-5
abundance: -
j_gene: TRBJ2-3
CDR3aa: CASSYLARPRDTQYF

v_gene: TRBV15
abundance: -
j_gene: TRBJ2-7
CDR3aa: CATSKGDTSYEQYF

v_gene: TRBV12-3/TRBV12-4
abundance: medium-sized
j_gene: TRBJ2-1
CDR3aa: CASRRTGPESYNEQFF

v_gene: TRBV20-1
abundance: -
j_gene: TRBJ1-1
CDR3aa: CSARGTGDTEAFF

v_gene: TRBV20-1
abundance: -
j_gene: TRBJ2-7
CDR3aa: CSADPGLNSYEQYF

v_gene: TRBV29-1
abundance: -
j_gene: TRBJ2-2
CDR3aa: CSVIMAGVEAGELFF

v_gene: TRBV7-2
abundance: medium-sized
j_gene: TRBJ2-3
CDR3aa: CASSLGYRGGSTDTQYF

v_gene: TRBV6-1
abundance: -
j_gene: TRBJ2-1
CDR3aa: CASQSGSSGGNEQFF

v_gene: TRBV20-1
abundance: -
j_gene: TRBJ1-1
CDR3aa: CSADPGTHTEAFF

v_gene: TRBV7-6
abundance: -
j_gene: TRBJ2-1
CDR3aa: CASSLGGAKNNEQFF